These 8 T cell receptor beta chains share one sample of origin, sequenced in a study of cytomegalovirus exposure and HLA in healthy donors. The PCR contained 60 Vbeta and 13 Jbeta primers. TCRdb's table, derived via immunoSEQ multiplex PCR, lists solely in-frame clones and lacks some. The sample table sets out around 130,000 clones. The sequenced material came from PBMCs. These TCRs come from a woman aged 40 to 50 in good health and CMV-seronegative.

The rearrangement uses TRBV29-1 and TRBJ2-3, with 10 bases matching TRBD1. The CDR3 sequence is 16 residues long. Germline CDR1 reads SQVTM; CDR2 reads ANQGSEA. The J segment lost 6 bases and the V segment lost 6 bases, leaving 15 bases of the junction unmatched. The CDR3 sequence is CSVATGQGGSVDTQYF. The CDR3 DNA follows: TGCAGCGTCGCCACTGGACAGGGGGGGTCTGTGGATACGCAGTATTTT.

This chain uses TRBV9 with TRBJ1-5; TRBD1 agrees at 8 bases. V shed 10 bases and J 7 bases; nucleotides not matched to a gene: 10. The length of the CDR3 is 13 residues. CDR1 and CDR2 (germline): SGDLS, YYNGEE. The chain's CDR3 is CAGGGQGGQPQHF. The DNA of the CDR3 is TGTGCCGGCGGCGGACAGGGTGGGCAGCCCCAGCATTTT.

This rearrangement joins TRBV6-6 to TRBJ2-5, with TRBD1 identical over 12 bases. This CDR3 is built from 16 residues. Losses at the gene ends were 2 bases for V and 5 bases for J; bases not matched to a gene: 6. Looked up from germline, CDR1 is MNHNY and CDR2 is SVGAGI (reference sequence). The CDR3 coding sequence is TGTGCCAGCAGTTACGGGGACAGGGGGCTAGTGGAGACCCAGTACTTC. Residues: CASSYGDRGLVETQYF.

The CDR3 spells CASSPASSYEQYF. The CDR3 coding sequence is TGTGCCAGCTCACCAGCTTCTAGCTACGAGCAGTACTTC. The gene calls are TRBV18 and TRBJ2-7; no reliable D call. Trimming took off 2 bases at V and 3 bases at J, with 8 bases between the two ends. There are 13 residues in the CDR3. Germline CDR1 KGHSH, CDR2 LQKENI. The full variable domain, rest sourced from reference TRBV18 and TRBJ2-7, is NAGVMQNPRHLVRRRGQEARLRCSPMKGHSHVYWYRQLPEEGLKFMVYLQKENIIDESGMPKERFSAEFPKEGPSILRIQQVVRGDSAAYFCASSPASSYEQYFGPGTRLTVT.

Of note for this clone: Compared with germline, one end of the junction differs, possibly owing to a read error. This rearrangement joins TRBV2 to TRBJ2-7; no definite D call. CDR3 length: 12 residues. The germline CDR1 and CDR2 sequences are SNHLY and FYNNEI. CDR3: CASGAFNYEQCF. DNA of the CDR3: TGTGCCAGCGGTGCTTTTAACTACGAGCAGTGCTTC.

The chain is built from TRBV10-3 and TRBJ2-3; D uncertain. Germline V lookup: CDR1 ENHRY, CDR2 SYGVKD. This CDR3 is 12 amino acids long. Trimming took 6 bases from V and 6 from J, leaving 10 bases between them. The CDR3 region has the DNA TGTGCCATCAGGGAGATGGGCGATACGCAGTATTTT. Protein product: CAIREMGDTQYF.

The chain joins TRBV28 to TRBJ2-2; 8 bases agree with TRBD1. V gave up 7 bases and J gave up 4 bases; unmatched junction bases: 2. The CDR3 consists of 13 residues. CDR1 and CDR2 (germline): MDHEN, SYDVKM. DNA of the CDR3: TGTGCCAGCACCGACAGGGGCACCGGGGAGCTGTTTTTT. Its protein is CASTDRGTGELFF.

Here the CDR3 DNA reads TGTGCCAGCAGCTCCGACAGGCTAAGAGGCTACGAGCAGTACTTC. It is translated as CASSSDRLRGYEQYF. V is TRBV5-4 and J is TRBJ2-7, with a tentative D call TRBD1 (6 bases). The CDR3 contains 15 residues. Germline lookup yields CDR1 SGHNT and CDR2 YYREEE (reference sequence). Trimming left V 3 bases short and J 3 bases short, with 16 bases between.